The clone carrying this T cell receptor delta chain was detected only once. Antigen specificity is unknown. This entry belongs to a study of Vδ1+ human thymocytes. Study observations and caveats: Unexpected Vdelta2 sequences could cause misinterpretation of bulk repertoire data. Thymic TRG and TRD repertoires appeared highly polyclonal. Donors shared many TRG clonotypes but few TRD clonotypes. Unlike peripheral blood Vdelta1+ controls, thymic delta-chain sequences included roughly 18% Vdelta2 and few Vdelta3.

The template was reverse-transcribed extracted RNA. The CDR3 regions were amplified by multiplex PCR from V-gene primers to a constant-region primer. TCRdb re-called the multiplex PCR reads with CATT. The sample includes around 76,000 delta-chain clones, approximately 37% of them seen just once. Between about 96% and 99.6% of sorted thymocytes were Vdelta1+. Between the trimmed V and J ends, which lost 3 bases and 2 bases, there was a span of 34 bases. The CDR3 extends over 22 amino acids. Germline values: CDR1 TSWWSYY, CDR2 QGS. Material: Vdelta1+ gamma-delta thymocytes from the thymus. Subset here: FACS-sorted CD3+ TCRalphabeta- TCRVdelta1+ TCRVdelta2- thymocytes. V usage is TRDV1 and J usage is TRDJ1, with unresolved D. The source is a boy under two years old who had congenital heart surgery. The CDR3 DNA sequence: TGTGCTCTTGGGGACAACTGTCGCCGATGCGTGTCATGTGGGAGGGAGACCGATAAACTCATCTTT. Its translation: CALGDNCRRCVSCGRETDKLIF.